This TCR beta chain originates from a study of blood T cell repertoires in COVID-19. The wider study: Acute and convalescent COVID-19 specimens originated in the United States, Italy and Spain.

Repertoires were generated with immunoSEQ multiplex PCR, while TCRdb's copy carries only in-frame clones and drops some. The sample gives some 230,000 clones, roughly four fifths of which show up once; about 15% is in the top ten. The CDR3 has 12 amino acids. V was trimmed by 2 bases and J by 5 bases, leaving 7 bases between them. Germline assignment: CDR1 MNHEY and CDR2 SVGEGT. Sequenced material: PBMCs or T cells enriched from blood (not recorded which). This rearrangement joins TRBV6-2 or TRBV6-3 to TRBJ2-7; D is unresolved. This clonotype was sampled from a man between 40 and 49 years old who had recovered from COVID-19. CDR3 sequence reads: CASSYTLNEQYF. In DNA form, the CDR3 reads TGTGCCAGCAGTTACACTCTCAACGAGCAGTACTTC.